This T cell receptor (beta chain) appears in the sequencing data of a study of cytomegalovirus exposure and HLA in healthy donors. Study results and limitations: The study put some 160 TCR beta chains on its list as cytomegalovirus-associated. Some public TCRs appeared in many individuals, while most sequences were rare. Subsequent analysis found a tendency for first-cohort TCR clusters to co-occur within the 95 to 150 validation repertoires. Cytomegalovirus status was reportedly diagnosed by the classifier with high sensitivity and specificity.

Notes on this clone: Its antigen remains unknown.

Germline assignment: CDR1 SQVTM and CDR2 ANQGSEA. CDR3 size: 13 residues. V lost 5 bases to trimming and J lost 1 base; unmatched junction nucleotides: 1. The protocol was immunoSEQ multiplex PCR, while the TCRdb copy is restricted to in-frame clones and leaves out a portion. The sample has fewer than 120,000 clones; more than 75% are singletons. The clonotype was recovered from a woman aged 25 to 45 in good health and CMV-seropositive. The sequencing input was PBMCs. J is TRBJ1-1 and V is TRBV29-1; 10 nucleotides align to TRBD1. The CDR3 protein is CSVWDRGNTEAFF. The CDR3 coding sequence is TGCAGCGTTTGGGACAGGGGGAACACTGAAGCTTTCTTT.